Listed below are T cell receptor beta chains from one sample, sequenced in a study of blood T cell repertoires in COVID-19. The table came from immunoSEQ multiplex PCR; TCRdb's copy has only in-frame clones and leaves some out. The data show around 270,000 clones, with roughly 84% seen just once and about 1.5% held by the top ten. The sequenced material came from peripheral blood. The receptors come from a woman aged 40-49 years who had recovered from COVID-19. Both conserved end residues are part of each CDR3. The D gene is left open where the match is weak. Clone size appears in some rows only: once, few, many, or a class for an expanded clone.

D gene,V gene,J gene,clone size,CDR3 protein,CDR3 DNA
-,TRBV3-1/TRBV3-2,TRBJ1-6,-,CASSQAGWGQVGYNSPLHF,TGTGCCAGCAGCCAAGCCGGTTGGGGGCAGGTCGGCTATAATTCACCCCTCCACTTT
-,TRBV10-3,TRBJ1-5,-,CAISGTNSNQPQHF,TGTGCCATCAGCGGTACGAATAGCAATCAGCCCCAGCATTTT
-,TRBV28,TRBJ1-5,-,CASSPPGQPQHF,TGTGCCAGCAGCCCTCCCGGGCAGCCCCAGCATTTT
-,TRBV5-1,TRBJ2-7,-,CASSLGRLFVEQYF,TGCGCCAGCAGCTTGGGACGACTTTTTGTGGAGCAGTACTTC
-,TRBV27,TRBJ2-7,many,CASRTQGNYRSYEQYF,TGTGCCAGCAGAACACAGGGAAATTACCGCTCCTACGAGCAGTACTTC
-,TRBV2,TRBJ2-1,-,CASSVRDNNEQFF,TGTGCCAGCAGTGTAAGGGACAACAATGAGCAGTTCTTC
-,TRBV5-5,TRBJ2-2,-,CASSLYSTGELFF,TGTGCCAGCAGCTTGTACAGCACCGGGGAGCTGTTTTTT
TRBD1,TRBV30,TRBJ1-6,few,CAWSRDRISSYNSPLHF,TGTGCCTGGAGTAGGGACAGGATAAGCTCCTATAATTCACCCCTCCACTTT
-,TRBV6-5,TRBJ1-6,-,CASTSSYNSPLHF,TGTGCCAGCACAAGTAGCTATAATTCACCCCTCCACTTT
TRBD1,TRBV6-5,TRBJ1-6,few,CASSYWTRGLSPLHF,TGTGCCAGCAGTTACTGGACCAGGGGGCTTTCACCCCTCCACTTT
-,TRBV6-1,TRBJ2-6,-,CASSESQLGANVLTF,TGTGCCAGCAGTGAATCACAGCTCGGGGCCAACGTCCTGACTTTC
-,TRBV28,TRBJ2-1,-,CASSRGNEQFF,TGTGCCAGCAGTCGGGGGAATGAGCAGTTCTTC
TRBD1,TRBV28,TRBJ1-4,once,CASRGPGQTNEKLFF,TGTGCCAGCAGGGGACCGGGACAGACTAATGAAAAACTGTTTTTT
-,TRBV7-2,TRBJ2-2,-,CASSLTRLATGELFF,TGTGCCAGCAGCTTGACTAGATTGGCCACCGGGGAGCTGTTTTTT
TRBD1,TRBV2,TRBJ1-6,-,CASSVQGAYNNSPLHF,TGTGCCAGCAGCGTACAGGGGGCGTACAATAATTCACCCCTCCACTTT
-,TRBV20-1,TRBJ1-2,once,CSASPPGGGYTF,TGCAGTGCTAGTCCCCCGGGTGGAGGCTACACCTTC
TRBD2,TRBV7-2,TRBJ2-1,few,CASSLASAGGYNEQFF,TGTGCCAGCAGCTTAGCGTCCGCGGGGGGGTACAATGAGCAGTTCTTC
-,TRBV7-9,TRBJ2-1,once,CASSSLGTGYNEQFF,TGTGCCAGCAGCTCCCTGGGGACTGGCTACAATGAGCAGTTCTTC
-,TRBV7-8,TRBJ1-1,once,CASSKTGNTEAFF,TGTGCCAGCAGCAAGACAGGGAACACTGAAGCTTTCTTT
TRBD1,TRBV5-6,TRBJ2-7,few,CASSRDRAKQYF,TGTGCCAGCAGCCGGGACAGGGCTAAGCAGTACTTC
-,TRBV2,TRBJ1-1,-,CASEQGLGITEAFF,TGTGCCAGTGAACAAGGTCTGGGCATCACTGAAGCTTTCTTT
-,TRBV28,TRBJ1-2,-,CASTHGARRASNYGYTF,TGTGCCAGCACCCACGGGGCACGGAGGGCTTCTAACTATGGCTACACCTTC
-,TRBV5-1,TRBJ2-1,-,CASSLNGGSYNEQFF,TGCGCCAGCAGCTTGAACGGGGGCTCCTACAATGAGCAGTTCTTC
TRBD1,TRBV9,TRBJ1-3,once,CASSGQGFTGNTIYF,TGTGCCAGCAGCGGACAGGGGTTTACTGGAAACACCATATATTTT
-,TRBV5-1,TRBJ1-4,-,CASSADPVGAHGEKLFF,TGCGCCAGCAGCGCGGACCCTGTGGGGGCTCATGGTGAAAAACTGTTTTTT
TRBD2,TRBV11-2,TRBJ2-7,-,CASRSLAGRYEQYF,TGTGCCAGCAGGAGCCTAGCGGGGCGGTATGAGCAGTACTTC
-,TRBV5-4,TRBJ2-1,-,CASSPGGGSYNEQFF,TGTGCCAGCAGCCCCGGCGGAGGCTCCTACAATGAGCAGTTCTTC
TRBD1,TRBV5-1,TRBJ2-7,-,CASSFLGGAYEQYF,TGCGCCAGCAGCTTTTTAGGGGGCGCGTACGAGCAGTACTTC
-,TRBV6-5,TRBJ1-3,-,CASARGEANTIYF,TGTGCCAGCGCTCGCGGGGAGGCAAACACCATATATTTT
TRBD1,TRBV14,TRBJ1-2,once,CASSQVDRGLRFRHNNYGYTF,TGTGCCAGCAGCCAAGTTGACAGGGGGCTTCGATTCCGGCACAATAACTATGGCTACACCTTC
-,TRBV27,TRBJ1-1,-,CASTPEVGDLRAFF,TGTGCCAGCACCCCGGAGGTAGGAGACCTAAGGGCTTTCTTT
-,TRBV2,TRBJ1-1,-,CATTRISTEAFF,TGTGCCACAACGCGGATAAGTACTGAAGCTTTCTTT
TRBD1,TRBV28,TRBJ1-2,-,CASSGTGILNYGYTF,TGTGCCAGCAGCGGGACAGGAATTCTAAACTATGGCTACACCTTC
-,TRBV5-5,TRBJ2-3,-,CASSTHYSTDTQYF,TGTGCCAGCAGCACGCACTACTCCACAGATACGCAGTATTTT
-,TRBV5-1,TRBJ2-1,-,CASSLVPTSYNEQFF,TGCGCCAGCAGCTTGGTCCCCACTAGCTACAATGAGCAGTTCTTC
-,TRBV20-1,TRBJ2-7,-,CSASPFYEQYF,TGCAGTGCTAGCCCCTTTTACGAGCAGTACTTC
-,TRBV28,TRBJ1-2,-,CASKTQGLYFYGYTF,TGTGCCAGCAAGACTCAGGGATTATATTTCTATGGCTACACCTTC
-,TRBV20-1,TRBJ2-3,-,CSASFRVTDTQYF,TGCAGTGCTAGTTTCAGGGTCACAGATACGCAGTATTTT
TRBD2,TRBV6-5,TRBJ2-3,once,CASRGTSGLTDTQYF,TGTGCCAGCAGGGGGACTAGCGGCTTAACAGATACGCAGTATTTT
-,TRBV27,TRBJ2-7,-,CASRGGGPEQYF,TGTGCCAGCAGGGGTGGAGGTCCCGAGCAGTACTTC
-,TRBV27,TRBJ1-6,-,CASSPRQALNYNSPLHF,TGTGCCAGCAGCCCGAGACAGGCCCTTAACTATAATTCACCCCTCCACTTT
TRBD1,TRBV5-1,TRBJ1-1,-,CASSLVLAGGRDTEAFF,TGCGCCAGCAGCTTGGTTTTGGCAGGGGGAAGAGACACTGAAGCTTTCTTT
-,TRBV7-9,TRBJ1-1,-,CASSFDMNTEAFF,TGTGCCAGCAGCTTCGACATGAACACTGAAGCTTTCTTT
-,TRBV7-9,TRBJ1-6,-,CASSLEVENSPLHF,TGTGCCAGCAGCTTAGAGGTGGAGAACTCACCCCTCCACTTT
-,TRBV6-5,TRBJ2-2,-,CASSYSISAGFGELFF,TGTGCCAGCAGTTACTCGATTTCCGCGGGCTTCGGGGAGCTGTTTTTT
-,TRBV6-5,TRBJ1-2,-,CASSYNYRGPTYGYTF,TGTGCCAGCAGTTACAATTACCGGGGTCCTACGTATGGCTACACCTTC
TRBD1,TRBV9,TRBJ1-4,-,CASSATTGNEKLFF,TGTGCCAGCAGCGCAACGACAGGGAATGAAAAACTGTTTTTT
-,TRBV10-3,TRBJ2-7,-,CAISGRTGQAYEQYF,TGTGCCATCAGTGGGCGAACAGGTCAGGCCTACGAGCAGTACTTC
-,TRBV27,TRBJ2-7,-,CASSLSAGGVYEQYF,TGTGCCAGCAGTCTAAGTGCGGGTGGGGTCTACGAGCAGTACTTC
-,TRBV2,TRBJ2-1,-,CASSDLGANEQFF,TGTGCCAGCAGTGATTTGGGGGCGAATGAGCAGTTCTTC
-,TRBV14,TRBJ1-2,-,CASSPTSGYGYTF,TGTGCCAGCAGCCCGACCTCGGGCTATGGCTACACCTTC
-,TRBV15,TRBJ1-2,-,CATSRETGRFGYTF,TGTGCCACCAGCAGAGAGACAGGCCGGTTTGGCTACACCTTC
TRBD2,TRBV9,TRBJ2-5,-,CASSVGGGRQETQYF,TGTGCCAGCAGCGTAGGGGGAGGGAGACAAGAGACCCAGTACTTC
TRBD1,TRBV30,TRBJ1-1,-,CALLRGQGAEAFF,TGTGCCTTGCTACGAGGGCAGGGGGCTGAAGCTTTCTTT
-,TRBV29-1,TRBJ2-5,-,CSVDGEIQETQYF,TGCAGCGTGGACGGGGAAATCCAAGAGACCCAGTACTTC
-,TRBV18,TRBJ1-6,few,CASSLRVDSPLHF,TGTGCCAGCTCACTGAGGGTCGATTCACCCCTCCACTTT
-,TRBV7-2,TRBJ1-1,-,CASSPINGNTEAFF,TGTGCCAGCAGCCCCATAAACGGGAACACTGAAGCTTTCTTT
TRBD1,TRBV11-2,TRBJ2-7,-,CASSLGVGDRVYEQYF,TGTGCCAGCAGCTTAGGGGTTGGGGACAGGGTGTACGAGCAGTACTTC
TRBD2,TRBV28,TRBJ2-1,-,CASSSWGGGAHNEQFF,TGTGCCAGCAGTTCATGGGGCGGGGGGGCCCACAATGAGCAGTTCTTC